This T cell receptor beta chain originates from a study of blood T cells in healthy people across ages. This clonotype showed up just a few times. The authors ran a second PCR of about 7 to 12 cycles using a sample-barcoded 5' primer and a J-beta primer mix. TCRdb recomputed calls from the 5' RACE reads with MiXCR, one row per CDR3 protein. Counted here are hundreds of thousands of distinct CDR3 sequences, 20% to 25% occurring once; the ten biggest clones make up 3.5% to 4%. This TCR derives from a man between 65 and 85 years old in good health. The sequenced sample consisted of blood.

The CDR3: CASSHQLGQGPTYEQYF. CDR3 coding DNA: TGTGCCAGCAGCCATCAGTTAGGACAGGGCCCCACCTACGAGCAGTACTTC. The V and J genes are TRBV14 and TRBJ2-7; TRBD1 agrees at 8 bases. The junction had 12 bases not matched to a gene; V was cut back by 3 bases and J by 2 bases. The CDR3 has 17 amino acids. The germline gives CDR1 SGHDN, CDR2 FVKESK.